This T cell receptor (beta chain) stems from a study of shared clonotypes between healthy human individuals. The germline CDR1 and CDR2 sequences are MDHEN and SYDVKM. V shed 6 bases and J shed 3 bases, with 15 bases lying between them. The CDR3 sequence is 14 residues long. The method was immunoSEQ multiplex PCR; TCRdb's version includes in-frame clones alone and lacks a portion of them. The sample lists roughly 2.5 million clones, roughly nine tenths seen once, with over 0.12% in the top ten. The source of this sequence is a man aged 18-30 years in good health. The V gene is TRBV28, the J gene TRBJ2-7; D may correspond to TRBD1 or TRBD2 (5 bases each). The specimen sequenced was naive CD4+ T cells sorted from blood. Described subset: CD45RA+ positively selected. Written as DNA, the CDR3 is TGTGCCAGCAGGGTGGGGACGGTTATCTACGAGCAGTACTTC. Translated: CASRVGTVIYEQYF.